Listed here are 17 T cell receptor beta chains from one sample, sequenced in a study of CD8+CD57+ T cells in acquired aplastic anemia. All patients picked for sequencing had shown, by flow cytometry, an expansion of CD8+CD57+ cells. Genomic DNA templated the TCR beta VDJ and CDR3 profiling. A single record per CDR3 protein comes from TCRdb applying MiXCR to the reads. The sample lists around 21,000 distinct CDR3 sequences, around 40% seen once, with around 87% in the top ten. Overall study results and limits: A lower diversity was found for CD8+CD57+ cells than for total CD4+ and CD8+ pools in patients.

For these receptors, no antigen is known. The sequencing sample was made of CD8+CD57+ T cells sorted from PBMCs. Noted subset: bead-enriched CD8+CD57+ effector memory T cells from SAA patients. Receptor source: a human donor with aplastic anemia.

The chain joins TRBV20-1 to TRBJ2-2; D gene unclear. The CDR3 runs 14 residues. Looked up from germline, CDR1 is DFQATT and CDR2 is SNEGSKA (reference sequence). V was trimmed by 5 bases and J by 0 bases, leaving 10 bases between them. CDR3 sequence (DNA): TGCAGTGCTGCTGACTCCACGAACACCGGGGAGCTGTTTTTT. It encodes CSAADSTNTGELFF.

Points on this clonotype: An end of the junction differs from the germline gene, which may be a read error. CDR3 sequence reads: CSARNLSGASTDTQCF. Written as DNA, the CDR3 is TGCAGTGCTAGAAACCTTAGCGGGGCTAGCACAGATACGCAGTGTTTT. The chain is built from TRBV20-1 and TRBJ2-3; TRBD2 matches at 8 bases. Germline assignment: CDR1 DFQATT and CDR2 SNEGSKA (reference sequence). This CDR3 has 16 residues.

Of note for this clonotype: This could be a read error, since a much larger clone is one nucleotide away. This chain uses TRBV7-7 with TRBJ2-3; 11 nucleotides align to TRBD2. Germline V gene sequence: CDR1 SSHAT, CDR2 FNYEAQ (reference sequence). The CDR3 contains 14 residues. The CDR3 DNA reads as TGTGCTAGCAGCTCGACTAGCGGGGCAGATACGCGGTATTTT. Residues: CASSSTSGADTRYF.

V usage is TRBV7-9 and J usage is TRBJ1-1; 11 bases fit TRBD1. Germline trimming cut 4 bases from V and 6 bases from J; bases unmatched to any gene: 4. Germline V CDR1 and CDR2: SEHNR, FQNEAQ (reference sequence). The CDR3 spans 14 residues. CDR3 coding DNA: TGTGCCAGCAGCTCGGACAGGGGGCTGTCTGAAGCTTTCTTT. This sequence encodes CASSSDRGLSEAFF.

Ten or more counts support this clonotype. J is TRBJ2-2 and V is TRBV6-5; D is unclear. V was cut by 2 bases and J by 1 base, with 11 bases left in between. Germline assignment: CDR1 MNHEY and CDR2 SVGAGI. The CDR3 has 16 amino acids. CDR3 region: CASSYNQDLNTGELFF. The CDR3 DNA reads TGTGCCAGCAGTTACAATCAAGACCTGAACACCGGGGAGCTGTTTTTT.

The chain carries TRBV19 and TRBJ1-5; TRBD1 agrees at 9 bases. J gave up 7 bases and V 5 bases, and 9 bases lay outside the gene matches. The CDR3 length is 15 residues. The germline V gene encodes CDR1 LNHDA and CDR2 SQIVND (reference sequence). The CDR3 here is CASSVAQGAGQPQHF. DNA for the CDR3: TGTGCCAGTAGTGTAGCACAGGGGGCTGGACAGCCCCAGCATTTT.

This clonotype was observed a single time. Possible read error: a much larger clone is one base away. The genes are TRBV20-1 and TRBJ2-3; tentative D call: TRBD1 (6 bases). CDR1 is DFQATT and CDR2 is SNEGSKA in the germline V gene (reference sequence). This CDR3 contains 15 residues. The DNA for the CDR3 is TGCAGTGCTAGACCCACAGGGCTTAACACAGATACGCGGTATTTT. Residues: CSARPTGLNTDTRYF.

This clonotype showed up many times. This sequence joins TRBV13 and TRBJ2-1, with D unclear. V dropped 5 bases and J dropped 3 bases, with 8 bases sitting between them. Germline loops: CDR1 PRHDT, CDR2 FYEKMQ (reference sequence). The CDR3 is made up of 13 amino acids. This CDR3 is CASSQTYYNEQFF. As DNA, the CDR3 is TGTGCCAGCAGCCAGACTTACTACAATGAGCAGTTCTTC.

The V and J genes are TRBV4-2 and TRBJ2-5; no definite D call. The CDR3 is 16 residues long. V gave up 0 bases and J gave up 2 bases, with 13 bases separating them. From germline, CDR1 is LGHNA and CDR2 YNFKEQ. CDR3 DNA sequence: TGTGCCAGCAGCCAAGACGGAACAAGCGTTCAAGAGACCCAGTACTTC. It encodes CASSQDGTSVQETQYF.

At least ten counts were recorded for this clonotype. J is TRBJ2-7 and V is TRBV12-5; 9 nucleotides align to TRBD1. The CDR3 consists of 18 residues. Germline V gene data show CDR1 as LGHNT and CDR2 as FRNRAP. V shed 3 bases, J shed 6 bases, and the junction held 18 bases outside the gene matches. CDR3 in DNA: TGTGCTAGTGGTTTACCCACTCTCTCCCGGGACAGGGTCCTCGAGCAGTACTTC. Its protein is CASGLPTLSRDRVLEQYF.

The chain carries TRBV20-1 and TRBJ2-3, with a weak D call TRBD2 (5 bases). Germline V gene data show CDR1 as DFQATT and CDR2 as SNEGSKA (reference sequence). The ends were cut back, 2 bases at V and 2 bases at J, with 17 bases in the middle. This CDR3 has 16 amino acids. The DNA of the CDR3 is TGCAGTGCTAGAAAGGTCGCAGAGGGTTTCACAGATACGCAGTATTTT. Its protein is CSARKVAEGFTDTQYF.

A few counts support this clonotype. The rearrangement joins TRBV25-1 to TRBJ1-5; D remains unclear. Deletions cut 1 base from V and 4 bases from J, with 8 bases between. The germline V gene has CDR1 MGHDK and CDR2 SYGVNS. The CDR3 runs to 14 residues. CDR3 nucleotides: TGTGCCAGCAGTGAATTAGTCGTTAATCAGCCCCAGCATTTT. Its protein is CASSELVVNQPQHF.

The chain has TRBV24-1 and TRBJ1-5; 9 nucleotides agree with TRBD1. CDR3 length: 14 amino acids. Per the germline V gene, CDR1 is KGHDR and CDR2 is SFDVKD. The trim removed 5 bases at V and 6 bases at J, leaving 4 bases unmatched. This CDR3 is CATSAGTGSQPQHF. The CDR3, as DNA: TGTGCCACCAGTGCCGGGACAGGGAGTCAGCCCCAGCATTTT.

This clonotype was seen a handful of times. Germline and junction disagree at one end, which may indicate a read error. This chain connects TRBV7-7 to TRBJ2-1, with 10 bases identical to TRBD2. The germline CDR1 and CDR2 sequences are SSHAT and FNYEAQ (reference sequence). The CDR3 contains 15 residues. The CDR3 reads CASSLRLAGPHEQFF. DNA for the CDR3: TGTGCTAGCAGCTTAAGACTAGCGGGCCCCCATGAGCAGTTCTTC.

Turning to this clonotype: A junction end diverges from the germline sequence, so it may reflect a read error. V usage is TRBV5-6 and J usage is TRBJ1-4; 10 bases line up with TRBD1. CDR1 and CDR2 from the germline V gene are SGHDT and YYEEEE. This CDR3 is built from 11 residues. The chain's CDR3 is CASSLGGTGVF. In DNA form, the CDR3 reads TGTGCCAGCAGCTTGGGGGGGACAGGGGTTTTT.

The chain recombines TRBV7-3 with TRBJ1-6, with 8 bases lining up with TRBD1. The CDR3 is made up of 16 amino acids. The germline gives CDR1 SGHTA, CDR2 FQGTGA. V lost 5 bases, J lost 4 bases, and 7 bases stayed unmatched. CDR3 amino acids: CASSPGQGMYNSPLHF. CDR3 in DNA: TGTGCCAGCAGCCCCGGACAGGGAATGTATAATTCACCCCTCCACTTT.

The chain uses TRBV11-2 and TRBJ2-7; D is uncertain. The CDR3 is made up of 15 amino acids. V was trimmed by 6 bases and J by 0 bases, leaving 15 bases between them. The germline V gene has CDR1 SGHAT and CDR2 FQNNGV. The CDR3, as DNA: TGTGCCAGCAGTTTCGCACAGTCGATCTCCTACGAGCAGTACTTC. Translated: CASSFAQSISYEQYF.